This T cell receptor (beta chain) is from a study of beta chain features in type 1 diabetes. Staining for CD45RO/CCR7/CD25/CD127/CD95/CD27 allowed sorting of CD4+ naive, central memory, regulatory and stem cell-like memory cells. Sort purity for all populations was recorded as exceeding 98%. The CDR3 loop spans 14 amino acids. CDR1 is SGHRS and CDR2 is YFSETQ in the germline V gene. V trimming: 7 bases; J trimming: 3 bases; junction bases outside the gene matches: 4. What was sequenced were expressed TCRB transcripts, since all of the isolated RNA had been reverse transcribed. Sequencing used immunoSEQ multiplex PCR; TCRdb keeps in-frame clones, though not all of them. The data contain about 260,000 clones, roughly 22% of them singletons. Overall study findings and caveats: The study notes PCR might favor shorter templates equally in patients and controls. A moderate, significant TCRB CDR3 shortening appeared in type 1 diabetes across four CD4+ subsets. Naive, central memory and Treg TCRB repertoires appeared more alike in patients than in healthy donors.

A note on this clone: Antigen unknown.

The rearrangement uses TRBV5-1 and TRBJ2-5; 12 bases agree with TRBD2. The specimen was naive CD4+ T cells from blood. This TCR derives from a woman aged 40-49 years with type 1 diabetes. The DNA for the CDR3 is TGCGCCAGCTCTAGACTAGCGGGGGAAGAGACCCAGTACTTC. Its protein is CASSRLAGEETQYF.